Reported below is one T cell receptor (beta chain). These data belong to a study of PD-L1 blockade in urothelial cancer. Study-wide background: After treatment start, blood was analyzed at 3 weeks (second dose) and at 6 weeks.

Germline loops: CDR1 MDHEN, CDR2 SYDVKM. The CDR3 consists of 12 residues. The ends were cut back, 5 bases at V and 12 bases at J, with 14 bases in the middle. Generated by immunoSEQ multiplex PCR, the TCRdb table keeps only in-frame clones and is missing some. The sample carries more than 70,000 clones, approximately 91% recorded once. This specimen consisted of PBMCs, obtained around atezolizumab (anti-PD-L1) treatment. The chain uses TRBV28 and TRBJ2-1; D might be TRBD2 (6 bases). The TCR originated in a man aged 55 to 70 with urothelial cancer. CDR3 nucleotide sequence: TGTGCCAGCAGTACCGCCGGGACTCCGCAGTTCTTC. This sequence encodes CASSTAGTPQFF.